Each of the 14 T cell receptor beta chains below was sequenced from the same sample in a study of beta chain features in type 1 diabetes. The authors reverse transcribed all of the isolated RNA, so sequencing captured expressed TCRB transcripts. The assay was immunoSEQ multiplex PCR, and TCRdb's table has in-frame clones only and misses some. The table has more than 300,000 clones, over 9.5% seen once. The material sequenced was naive CD4+ T cells from blood. Receptors were obtained from a man aged 18 to 30 in good health.

This clone was observed a handful of times. At the DNA level, this CDR3 is encoded by other sequences in the same sample as well. The rearrangement uses TRBV30 and TRBJ2-5; no firm D call. Germline CDR1 GTSNPN, CDR2 SVGIG (reference sequence). V was shortened by 3 bases and J by 5 bases, with 7 bases between the two germline ends. This CDR3 comprises 11 residues. The CDR3 region has the DNA TGTGCCTGGAGCCTAGGTGAGACCCAGTACTTC. This gives the protein CAWSLGETQYF.

The chain is built from TRBV12-5 and TRBJ2-1; TRBD2 matches 13 bases. This CDR3 has 20 amino acids. The V and J ends lost 2 bases and 4 bases, in that order; junction bases with no gene match: 14. Looked up from germline, CDR1 is LGHNT and CDR2 is FRNRAP. CDR3 in DNA: TGTGCTAGTGGTTTGACCCGACTAGCGGGAGGCCGGGGGTGGTACAATGAGCAGTTCTTC. Its translation: CASGLTRLAGGRGWYNEQFF.

As DNA, the CDR3 is TGTGCCAGCAGCTTAGCGCTCGGGGGAGAAGGTCTCGAGCAGTACTTC. Amino acids: CASSLALGGEGLEQYF. The chain joins TRBV7-9 to TRBJ2-7; maybe TRBD2 (6 bases). V lost 0 bases and J 6 bases, leaving 18 bases between the germline ends. CDR1 and CDR2 from the germline V gene are SEHNR and FQNEAQ (reference sequence). The CDR3 has 16 amino acids.

The chain couples TRBV18 to TRBJ2-7; TRBD1 agrees at 7 bases. The CDR3 extends over 14 amino acids. The germline V gene has CDR1 KGHSH and CDR2 LQKENI. Trimming at V came to 8 bases and at J to 0 bases, leaving 7 bases not matched to a gene. In DNA form, the CDR3 reads TGTGCCAGCCACCGGGACAGAGACTCCTACGAGCAGTACTTC. This encodes CASHRDRDSYEQYF.

This clone was seen only a few times. This sequence joins TRBV5-4 and TRBJ2-7, with D tentatively TRBD1 (6 bases). V lost 0 bases to trimming and J lost 1 base, with 8 bases between them. Germline V gene sequence: CDR1 SGHNT, CDR2 YYREEE (reference sequence). This CDR3 region has 14 residues. The CDR3 DNA reads as TGTGCCAGCAGCTTGGGGGGGCCTTCCTACGAGCAGTACTTC. Its protein is CASSLGGPSYEQYF.

This sequence joins TRBV28 and TRBJ1-1; D ambiguous. Germline V gene sequence: CDR1 MDHEN, CDR2 SYDVKM. V was cut by 8 bases and J by 1 base, with 11 bases left in between. CDR3 length: 13 residues. The CDR3 reads CASQAGGNTEAFF. DNA for the CDR3: TGTGCCAGCCAGGCAGGAGGGAACACTGAAGCTTTCTTT. The entire variable domain, with the rest obtained from reference TRBV28 and TRBJ1-1, is as follows: DVKVTQSSRYLVKRTGEKVFLECVQDMDHENMFWYRQDPGLGLRLIYFSYDVKMKEKGDIPEGYSVSREKKERFSLILESASTNQTSMYLCASQAGGNTEAFFGQGTRLTVV.

The V and J genes are TRBV11-2 and TRBJ2-7; 8 bases line up with TRBD1. Germline V gene lookup returns CDR1 SGHAT and CDR2 FQNNGV. Trimming cost V 1 base and J 3 bases; bases outside gene matches: 14. The CDR3 is 18 residues long. The CDR3 region is CASSLGIMAGGLDYEQYF. For the CDR3, the DNA is TGTGCCAGCAGCTTAGGTATAATGGCAGGGGGCTTGGACTACGAGCAGTACTTC.

This rearrangement joins TRBV6-5 to TRBJ1-2; TRBD1 agrees at 7 bases. The CDR3 has 15 amino acids. Germline CDR1 is MNHEY and CDR2 is SVGAGI. The trim removed 6 bases at V and 5 bases at J, leaving 12 bases unmatched. The CDR3 nucleotides are TGTGCCAGCAGCCCCACCGGTGGGACAGCTTATGGCTACACCTTC. It codes for CASSPTGGTAYGYTF.

This clone was seen more than once but under ten times. The genes are TRBV2 and TRBJ1-6; D not resolved. V was cut by 3 bases and J by 13 bases, with 7 bases left in between. This CDR3 region has 11 residues. From germline, CDR1 is SNHLY and CDR2 FYNNEI. CDR3 nucleotide sequence: TGTGCCAGCAGTGAGGGCCTCCCCCTCCACTTT. It yields the protein CASSEGLPLHF. The variable domain in full, completed from reference TRBV2 and TRBJ1-6, reads EPEVTQTPSHQVTQMGQEVILRCVPISNHLYFYWYRQILGQKVEFLVSFYNNEISEKSEIFDDQFSVERPDGSNFTLKIRSTKLEDSAMYFCASSEGLPLHFGNGTRLTVT.

A few counts support this clone. The CDR3 loop reads CASSPAGGPYEQYF. DNA of the CDR3: TGTGCCAGCAGTCCAGCGGGAGGGCCCTACGAGCAGTACTTC. The chain combines TRBV2 with TRBJ2-7, with 10 bases identical to TRBD2. The trim removed 5 bases at V and 2 bases at J, leaving 3 bases unmatched. CDR1 SNHLY and CDR2 FYNNEI come from the germline V gene. This CDR3 contains 14 residues. Based on the CDR3 plus reference TRBV2 and TRBJ2-7, the full variable domain is EPEVTQTPSHQVTQMGQEVILRCVPISNHLYFYWYRQILGQKVEFLVSFYNNEISEKSEIFDDQFSVERPDGSNFTLKIRSTKLEDSAMYFCASSPAGGPYEQYFGPGTRLTVT.

The chain uses TRBV7-2 and TRBJ2-3, with 8 bases matching TRBD2. In germline, CDR1 is SGHTA, CDR2 FQGNSA. V lost 1 base to trimming and J lost 0 bases; unmatched junction nucleotides: 3. The CDR3 sequence is 16 residues long. The CDR3 nucleotides are TGTGCCAGCAGCTTAGTAGCGGGGCATAGCACAGATACGCAGTATTTT. Its translation is CASSLVAGHSTDTQYF.

This clone was detected a few times. The same CDR3 can be traced to other DNA sequences in this sample. This chain connects TRBV4-1 to TRBJ2-4; 16 bases match TRBD2. Germline values: CDR1 MGHRA, CDR2 YSYEKL. The CDR3 runs to 18 residues. Trimming cost V 4 bases and J 0 bases; bases outside gene matches: 3. The CDR3: CASSPGLAGGLAKNIQYF. As DNA, the CDR3 is TGCGCCAGCAGCCCGGGACTAGCGGGGGGGTTAGCCAAAAACATTCAGTACTTC.

As concerns this clone: Sequence at one end of the junction differs from germline and may be a read error. The chain joins TRBV10-3 to TRBJ1-3; a weak D match, TRBD1 (5 bases). Germline CDR1 reads ENHRY; CDR2 reads SYGVKD. The CDR3 is 12 residues long. In DNA, the CDR3 is TGTGCCATCAGTGAGTCGGGAGGGGCCCCGCGATTT. This gives the protein CAISESGGAPRF.

The chain uses TRBV28 and TRBJ2-1; 7 bases map to TRBD2. V gave up 5 bases and J gave up 0 bases; unmatched junction bases: 13. The V gene's germline CDR1 is MDHEN and CDR2 SYDVKM. The length of the CDR3 is 18 residues. CDR3 region: CASSPNRLAVSSYNEQFF. CDR3 DNA sequence: TGTGCCAGCAGTCCCAACCGACTAGCTGTTAGCTCCTACAATGAGCAGTTCTTC. The variable domain in full, with the rest retrieved from reference TRBV28 and TRBJ2-1, is DVKVTQSSRYLVKRTGEKVFLECVQDMDHENMFWYRQDPGLGLRLIYFSYDVKMKEKGDIPEGYSVSREKKERFSLILESASTNQTSMYLCASSPNRLAVSSYNEQFFGPGTRLTVL.